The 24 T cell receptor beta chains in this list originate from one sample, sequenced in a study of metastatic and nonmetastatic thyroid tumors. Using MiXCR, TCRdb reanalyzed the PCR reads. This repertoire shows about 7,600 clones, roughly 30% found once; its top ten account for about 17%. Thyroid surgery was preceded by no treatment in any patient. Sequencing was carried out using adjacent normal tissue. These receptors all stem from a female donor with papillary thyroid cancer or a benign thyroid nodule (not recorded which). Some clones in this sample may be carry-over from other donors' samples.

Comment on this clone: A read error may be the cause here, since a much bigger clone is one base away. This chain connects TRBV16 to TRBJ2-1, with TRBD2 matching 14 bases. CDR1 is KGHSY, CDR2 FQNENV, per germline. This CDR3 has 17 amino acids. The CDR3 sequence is CVSSQSPPGTSGSRPFF. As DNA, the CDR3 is TGTGTCAGCAGCCAATCACCTCCCGGGACTAGCGGGAGCCGGCCGTTCTTC.

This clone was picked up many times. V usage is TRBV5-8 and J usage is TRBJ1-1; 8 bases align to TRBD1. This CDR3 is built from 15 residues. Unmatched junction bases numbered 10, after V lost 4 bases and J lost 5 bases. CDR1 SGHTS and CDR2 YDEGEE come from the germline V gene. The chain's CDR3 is CASSAWTGSGTEAFF. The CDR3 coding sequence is TGTGCCAGCAGCGCATGGACAGGGTCGGGAACTGAAGCTTTCTTT.

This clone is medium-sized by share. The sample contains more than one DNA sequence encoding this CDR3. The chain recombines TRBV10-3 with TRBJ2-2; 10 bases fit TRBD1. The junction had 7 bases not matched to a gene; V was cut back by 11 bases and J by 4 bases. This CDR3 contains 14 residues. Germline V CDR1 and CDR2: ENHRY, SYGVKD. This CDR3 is CAARQGAPTGELFF. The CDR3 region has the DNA TGTGCCGCCCGACAGGGGGCGCCCACCGGGGAGCTGTTTTTT.

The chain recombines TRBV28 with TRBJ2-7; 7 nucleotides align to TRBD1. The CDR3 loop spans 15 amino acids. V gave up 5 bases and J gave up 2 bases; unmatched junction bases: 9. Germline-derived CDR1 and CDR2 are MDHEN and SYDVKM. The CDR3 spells CASSPQGVGPYEQYF. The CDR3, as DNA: TGTGCCAGCAGTCCTCAGGGGGTTGGGCCCTACGAGCAGTACTTC. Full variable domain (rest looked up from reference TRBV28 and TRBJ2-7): DVKVTQSSRYLVKRTGEKVFLECVQDMDHENMFWYRQDPGLGLRLIYFSYDVKMKEKGDIPEGYSVSREKKERFSLILESASTNQTSMYLCASSPQGVGPYEQYFGPGTRLTVT.

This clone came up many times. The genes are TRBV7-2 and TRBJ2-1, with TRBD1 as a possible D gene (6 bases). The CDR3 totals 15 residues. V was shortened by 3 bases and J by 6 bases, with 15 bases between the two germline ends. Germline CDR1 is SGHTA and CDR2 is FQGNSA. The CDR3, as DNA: TGTGCCAGCAGCTTGGGGGCCCTAGGCTCCAATGAGCAGTTCTTC. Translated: CASSLGALGSNEQFF.

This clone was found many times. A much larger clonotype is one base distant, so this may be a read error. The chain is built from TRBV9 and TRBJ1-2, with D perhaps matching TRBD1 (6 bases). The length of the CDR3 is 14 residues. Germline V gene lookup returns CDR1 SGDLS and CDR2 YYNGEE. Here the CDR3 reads CASSPRGEGYGYIF. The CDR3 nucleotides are TGTGCCAGCAGCCCCAGGGGAGAGGGTTATGGCTACATCTTC.

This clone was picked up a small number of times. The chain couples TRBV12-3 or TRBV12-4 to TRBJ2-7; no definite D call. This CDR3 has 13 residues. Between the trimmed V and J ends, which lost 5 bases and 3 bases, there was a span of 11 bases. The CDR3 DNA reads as TGTGCCAGCAGTAGTGGTACCGACTACGAGCAGTACTTC. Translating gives CASSSGTDYEQYF.

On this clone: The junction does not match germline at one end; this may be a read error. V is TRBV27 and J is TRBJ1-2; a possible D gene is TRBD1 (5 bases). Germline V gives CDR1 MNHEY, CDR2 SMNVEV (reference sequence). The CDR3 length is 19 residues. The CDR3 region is CASSFWTRQRGDTDYVYTF. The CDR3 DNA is TGTGCCAGCAGTTTTTGGACAAGACAGCGGGGGGATACCGACTATGTCTACACCTTC.

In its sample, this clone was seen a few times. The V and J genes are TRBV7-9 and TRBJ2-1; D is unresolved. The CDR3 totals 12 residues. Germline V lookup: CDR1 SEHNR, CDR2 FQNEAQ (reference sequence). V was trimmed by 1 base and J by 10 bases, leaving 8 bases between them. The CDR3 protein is CASSLERVEQFF. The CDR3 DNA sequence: TGTGCCAGCAGCTTAGAAAGGGTCGAGCAGTTCTTC.

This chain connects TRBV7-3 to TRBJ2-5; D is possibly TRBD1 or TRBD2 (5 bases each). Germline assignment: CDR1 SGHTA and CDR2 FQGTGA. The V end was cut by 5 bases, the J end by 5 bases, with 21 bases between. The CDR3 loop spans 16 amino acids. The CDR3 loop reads CASSPGSLGRSETQYF. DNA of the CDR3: TGTGCCAGCAGCCCCGGAAGTCTGGGACGCTCGGAGACCCAGTACTTC.

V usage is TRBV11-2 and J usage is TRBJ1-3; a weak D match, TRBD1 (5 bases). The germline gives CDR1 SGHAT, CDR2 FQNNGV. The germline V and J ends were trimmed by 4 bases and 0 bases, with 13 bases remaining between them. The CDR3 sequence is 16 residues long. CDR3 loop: CASSWDVISSGNTIYF. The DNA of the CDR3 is TGTGCCAGCAGCTGGGACGTTATAAGCTCTGGAAACACCATATATTTT.

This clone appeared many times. The CDR3 spells CASSLEIGSGSRFF. The CDR3 bases are TGCGCCAGCAGCTTGGAAATAGGTTCTGGCAGTCGGTTCTTC. V is TRBV5-1 and J is TRBJ2-1; D is uncertain. The CDR3 extends over 14 amino acids. The V end was cut by 0 bases, the J end by 15 bases, with 19 bases between. The germline gives CDR1 SGHRS, CDR2 YFSETQ.

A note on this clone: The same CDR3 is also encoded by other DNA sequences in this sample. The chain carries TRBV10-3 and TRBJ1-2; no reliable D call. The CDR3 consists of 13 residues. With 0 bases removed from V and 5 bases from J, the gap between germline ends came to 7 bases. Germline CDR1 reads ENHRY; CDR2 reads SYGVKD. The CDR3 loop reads CAISESAEYGYTF. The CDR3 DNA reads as TGTGCCATCAGTGAGTCTGCGGAATATGGCTACACCTTC.

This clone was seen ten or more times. CDR3 loop: CSVDRTSYNEQFF. In DNA, the CDR3 is TGCAGCGTTGACAGGACCTCCTACAATGAGCAGTTCTTC. The chain joins TRBV29-1 to TRBJ2-1; no clear D gene. The CDR3 totals 13 residues. V gave up 3 bases and J gave up 0 bases, with 6 bases separating them. CDR1 and CDR2 from the germline V gene are SQVTM and ANQGSEA.

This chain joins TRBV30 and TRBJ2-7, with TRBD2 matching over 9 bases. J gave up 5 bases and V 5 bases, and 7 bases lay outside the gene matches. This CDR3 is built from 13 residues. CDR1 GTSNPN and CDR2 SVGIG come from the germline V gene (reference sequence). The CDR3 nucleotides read TGTGCCTGGGCGACTAGCGGAAGGGACGAGCAGTACTTC. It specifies CAWATSGRDEQYF.

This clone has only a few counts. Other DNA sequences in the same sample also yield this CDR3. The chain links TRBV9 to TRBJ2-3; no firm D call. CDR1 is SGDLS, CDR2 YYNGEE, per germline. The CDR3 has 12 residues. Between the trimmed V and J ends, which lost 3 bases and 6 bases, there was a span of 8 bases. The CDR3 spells CASSGNTDTQYF. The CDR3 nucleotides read TGTGCCAGCAGCGGTAACACGGATACGCAGTATTTT.

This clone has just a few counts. The CDR3 loop is CASSATGGNQPQHF. The CDR3 bases are TGTGCCAGCAGCGCTACAGGGGGCAATCAGCCCCAGCATTTT. This sequence joins TRBV28 and TRBJ1-5, with 7 bases that match TRBD1. V trimming: 6 bases; J trimming: 2 bases; junction bases outside the gene matches: 4. The CDR3 has 14 amino acids. Germline lookup yields CDR1 MDHEN and CDR2 SYDVKM.

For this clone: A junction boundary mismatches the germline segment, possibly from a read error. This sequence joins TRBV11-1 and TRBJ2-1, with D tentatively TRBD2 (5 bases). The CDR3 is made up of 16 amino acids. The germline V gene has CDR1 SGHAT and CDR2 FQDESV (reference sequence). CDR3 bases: TGTGCCAGCAGCTCGTGGACTGGGAGCTCCTACAATGGGCAGTTCTTC. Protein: CASSSWTGSSYNGQFF.

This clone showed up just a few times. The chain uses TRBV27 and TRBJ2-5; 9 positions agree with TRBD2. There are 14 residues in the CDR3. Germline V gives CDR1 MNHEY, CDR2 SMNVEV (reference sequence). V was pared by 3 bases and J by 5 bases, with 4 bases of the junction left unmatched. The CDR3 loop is CASSFLAGRETQYF. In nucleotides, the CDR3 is TGTGCCAGCAGTTTTCTAGCGGGACGTGAGACCCAGTACTTC.

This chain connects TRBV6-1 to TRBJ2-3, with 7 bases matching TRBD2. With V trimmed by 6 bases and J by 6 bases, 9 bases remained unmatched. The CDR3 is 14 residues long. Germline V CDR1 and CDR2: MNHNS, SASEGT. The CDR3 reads CASRARGRGDTQYF. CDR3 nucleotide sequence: TGTGCCAGCAGGGCGCGGGGGAGAGGTGATACGCAGTATTTT.

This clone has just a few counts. The CDR3 here is CASSYGQASTYEQYF. In DNA, the CDR3 is TGTGCCAGCAGTTACGGACAGGCTTCAACCTACGAGCAGTACTTC. The J gene is TRBJ2-7, the V gene TRBV6-5; 7 nucleotides line up with TRBD1. CDR1 MNHEY and CDR2 SVGAGI come from the germline V gene. The CDR3 runs to 15 residues. V lost 2 bases to trimming and J lost 2 bases; unmatched junction nucleotides: 6.

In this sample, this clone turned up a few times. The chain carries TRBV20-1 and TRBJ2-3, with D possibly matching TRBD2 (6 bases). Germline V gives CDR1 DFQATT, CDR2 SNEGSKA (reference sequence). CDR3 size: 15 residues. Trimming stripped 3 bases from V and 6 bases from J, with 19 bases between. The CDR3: CSAREPGAPTDTQYF. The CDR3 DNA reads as TGCAGTGCTAGGGAACCGGGAGCGCCGACGGATACGCAGTATTTT.

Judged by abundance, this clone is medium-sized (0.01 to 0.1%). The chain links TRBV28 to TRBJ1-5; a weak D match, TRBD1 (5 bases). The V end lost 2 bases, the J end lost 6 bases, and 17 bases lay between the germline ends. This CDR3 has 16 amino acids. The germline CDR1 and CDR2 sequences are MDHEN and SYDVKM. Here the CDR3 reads CASSLVWSAGTQPQHF. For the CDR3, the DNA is TGTGCCAGCAGTTTAGTTTGGAGTGCAGGGACTCAGCCCCAGCATTTT.

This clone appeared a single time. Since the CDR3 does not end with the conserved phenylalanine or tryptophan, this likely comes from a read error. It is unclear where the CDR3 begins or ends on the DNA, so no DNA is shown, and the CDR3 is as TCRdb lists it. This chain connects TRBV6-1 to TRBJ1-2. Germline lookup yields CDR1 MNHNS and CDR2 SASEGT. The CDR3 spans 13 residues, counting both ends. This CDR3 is CASSERVVYGYTC.